These 32 T cell receptor beta chains originate from one sample sequenced in a study of CD8 T cells in Susac syndrome. RNA was extracted with the RNeasy kit, and a quantity of 0.5 to 1 ug was reverse transcribed using random hexamers. TCRdb fed the immunoSEQ multiplex PCR reads into MiXCR, producing one record per CDR3 protein. Among around 80,000 distinct CDR3 sequences listed, about 96% were seen once. Source material: CD8+ T cells from PBMCs. Source of these receptors: a human donor with Susac syndrome.

V is TRBV7-8 and J is TRBJ2-7, with D unclear. The germline CDR1 and CDR2 sequences are SGHVS and FQNEAQ. The CDR3 consists of 15 residues. V dropped 1 base and J dropped 0 bases, with 10 bases sitting between them. The chain's CDR3 is CASSLEVPSSYEQYV. CDR3 DNA sequence: TGTGCCAGCAGCTTAGAAGTGCCTAGCTCCTACGAGCAGTACGTC.

J is TRBJ1-2 and V is TRBV27; D is uncertain. The germline gives CDR1 MNHEY, CDR2 SMNVEV (reference sequence). The CDR3 sequence is 12 residues long. V was shortened by 5 bases and J by 5 bases, with 9 bases between the two germline ends. This CDR3 is CASSPDLYGYTF. DNA for the CDR3: TGTGCCAGCAGTCCGGATCTTTATGGCTACACCTTC.

The J gene is TRBJ2-3, the V gene TRBV6-4; D is uncertain. CDR3 size: 13 residues. The V and J ends lost 0 bases and 2 bases respectively, with 3 bases between them. From germline, CDR1 is MRHNA and CDR2 SNTAGT. The CDR3 nucleotides are TGTGCCAGCAGTGACTCGACCACAGATACGCAGTATTTT. This translates into CASSDSTTDTQYF.

The chain couples TRBV30 to TRBJ2-7; tentative D call: TRBD2 (5 bases). The CDR3 is made up of 15 amino acids. Germline assignment: CDR1 GTSNPN and CDR2 SVGIG (reference sequence). Trimming pared 2 bases from V and 4 bases from J, leaving 18 bases between. The CDR3 region is CAWSPTTVSGYEQYF. CDR3 DNA sequence: TGTGCCTGGAGTCCCACCACAGTCAGCGGTTACGAGCAGTACTTC. Based on the CDR3 plus reference TRBV30 and TRBJ2-7, the full variable domain is SQTIHQWPATLVQPVGSPLSLECTVEGTSNPNLYWYRQAAGRGLQLLFYSVGIGQISSEVPQNLSASRPQDRQFILSSKKLLLSDSGFYLCAWSPTTVSGYEQYFGPGTRLTVT.

The CDR3 loop is CASSSSRDGNEQFF. The CDR3 DNA reads TGTGCCAGCAGCTCGTCCCGGGACGGCAATGAGCAGTTCTTC. The V gene is TRBV7-9, the J gene TRBJ2-1, with D perhaps matching TRBD1 or TRBD2 (5 bases each). The CDR3 extends over 14 amino acids. The germline V and J ends were trimmed by 4 bases and 6 bases, with 13 bases remaining between them. Germline CDR1 is SEHNR and CDR2 is FQNEAQ (reference sequence).

This chain uses TRBV20-1 with TRBJ2-7; D may be TRBD2 (5 bases). Germline V gene lookup returns CDR1 DFQATT and CDR2 SNEGSKA (reference sequence). V was shortened by 0 bases and J by 6 bases, with 9 bases between the two germline ends. The CDR3 runs to 12 residues. The CDR3 sequence is CSARDTRVEQYF. CDR3 DNA sequence: TGCAGTGCTAGAGATACGAGGGTCGAGCAGTACTTC.

This chain uses TRBV25-1 with TRBJ2-7; D may be TRBD2 (5 bases). The CDR3 totals 13 residues. Trimming took 3 bases from V and 2 from J, leaving 8 bases between them. In germline, CDR1 is MGHDK, CDR2 SYGVNS. Here the CDR3 DNA reads TGTGCCAGCAGTGACCCGGGGACCTACGAGCAGTACGTC. This codes for CASSDPGTYEQYV.

This chain uses TRBV4-2 with TRBJ1-6, with D tentatively TRBD1 (6 bases). The CDR3 loop spans 16 amino acids. The germline V gene has CDR1 LGHNA and CDR2 YNFKEQ. Deletions cut 2 bases from V and 7 bases from J, with 15 bases between. The CDR3 DNA is TGTGCCAGCAGCCAACCCAGACAGGTGCCAAATTCACCCCTCCACTTT. Protein product: CASSQPRQVPNSPLHF.

The chain employs TRBV4-3 and TRBJ2-1; D is undetermined. The CDR3 has 16 amino acids. V gave up 1 base and J gave up 0 bases, with 10 bases separating them. Germline V gene sequence: CDR1 LGHNA, CDR2 YSLEER. CDR3 region: CASSQGVLSSYNEQFF. For the CDR3, the DNA is TGCGCCAGCAGCCAAGGCGTGTTGAGCTCCTACAATGAGCAGTTCTTC.

V gene TRBV9 combines with J gene TRBJ2-1; D is undetermined. Looked up from germline, CDR1 is SGDLS and CDR2 is YYNGEE. CDR3 length equals 13 residues. Trimming took off 2 bases at V and 6 bases at J, with 9 bases between the two ends. The CDR3: CASSVYSTNEQFF. The CDR3, as DNA: TGTGCCAGCAGCGTGTACTCCACCAATGAGCAGTTCTTC.

The CDR3 DNA reads TGTGCCAGCAGTTTTATTCGGACCGCGATGCAGCCCCAGCATTTT. Amino acid sequence: CASSFIRTAMQPQHF. The V call is TRBV28, the J call TRBJ1-5; D uncertain. V lost 3 bases and J 7 bases, leaving 16 bases between the germline ends. The CDR3 runs 15 residues. Per germline, CDR1 MDHEN and CDR2 SYDVKM.

This chain connects TRBV29-1 to TRBJ2-1; TRBD2 matches at 9 bases. In germline, CDR1 is SQVTM, CDR2 ANQGSEA. Trimming took 6 bases from V and 9 from J; bases not matched to a gene: 15. The CDR3 length is 15 residues. In DNA form, the CDR3 reads TGCAGCGTGATACTTGGGCGGGAGGGCCAGGGTGAGCAGTTCTTC. This encodes CSVILGREGQGEQFF.

The sample holds one count of this clonotype. The CDR3 coding sequence is TGTGCCAGCAGCCCAATCCAGGGGGCGTACACTGAAGCTTTCTTT. Protein: CASSPIQGAYTEAFF. The V call is TRBV7-8, the J call TRBJ1-1; 8 positions agree with TRBD1. The germline gives CDR1 SGHVS, CDR2 FQNEAQ. V trimming: 5 bases; J trimming: 3 bases; junction bases outside the gene matches: 8. This CDR3 contains 15 residues.

The V call is TRBV4-3, the J call TRBJ2-2, with D tentatively TRBD1 (5 bases). The V and J ends lost 1 base and 4 bases respectively, with 10 bases between them. The CDR3 spans 15 residues. Germline CDR1 reads LGHNA; CDR2 reads YSLEER. The CDR3 protein is CASSQGPGRTGELFF. As DNA, the CDR3 is TGCGCCAGCAGCCAAGGGCCAGGGCGCACCGGGGAGCTGTTTTTT.

V gene TRBV28 combines with J gene TRBJ2-1; D ambiguous. The CDR3 is 11 residues long. V dropped 5 bases and J dropped 8 bases, with 7 bases sitting between them. In germline, CDR1 is MDHEN, CDR2 SYDVKM. Here the CDR3 DNA reads TGTGCCAGCAGTCCTGAGTATGAGCAGTTCTTC. Translated, it gives CASSPEYEQFF.

Here the CDR3 reads CASSHRQGYEQYV. CDR3 nucleotides: TGTGCCAGCAGCCACCGACAGGGCTACGAGCAGTACGTC. The J gene is TRBJ2-7, the V gene TRBV7-9; 7 bases align to TRBD1. There are 13 residues in the CDR3. The V and J ends lost 5 bases and 3 bases, in that order; junction bases with no gene match: 4. Germline-derived CDR1 and CDR2 are SEHNR and FQNEAQ (reference sequence).

The chain recombines TRBV20-1 with TRBJ2-3; D ambiguous. Trimming took 6 bases from V and 5 from J, leaving 21 bases between them. The CDR3 has 15 amino acids. Germline V gene data show CDR1 as DFQATT and CDR2 as SNEGSKA (reference sequence). CDR3 DNA sequence: TGCAGTGCCCCTGATTGGAGTGCTCCGGAAGATACGCAGTATTTT. Its protein product is CSAPDWSAPEDTQYF.

J is TRBJ2-7 and V is TRBV4-1; D perhaps matches TRBD2 (5 bases). The length of the CDR3 is 14 residues. The germline gives CDR1 MGHRA, CDR2 YSYEKL. The ends were cut back, 1 base at V and 2 bases at J, with 9 bases in the middle. The CDR3 spells CASSQGTGTYEQYF. The CDR3 DNA reads TGCGCCAGCAGCCAAGGGACTGGCACCTACGAGCAGTACTTC.

This clonotype appeared once. CDR3 residues: CATSSWTGPYEQYF. CDR3 nucleotide sequence: TGTGCCACCAGCAGTTGGACAGGACCGTACGAGCAGTACTTC. The chain uses TRBV15 and TRBJ2-7; 7 bases are shared with TRBD1. J was trimmed by 4 bases and V by 3 bases; bases with no gene match: 6. Germline CDR1 and CDR2: LNHNV and YYDKDF (reference sequence). The CDR3 totals 14 residues.

The rearrangement joins TRBV29-1 to TRBJ1-1, with a weak D call TRBD1 (5 bases). Germline V gene sequence: CDR1 SQVTM, CDR2 ANQGSEA. The V and J ends lost 7 bases and 5 bases respectively, with 11 bases between them. The CDR3 runs to 11 residues. The CDR3 region is CSGGEGTEAFF. CDR3 nucleotides: TGCAGCGGCGGGGAGGGGACTGAAGCTTTCTTT.

The chain links TRBV29-1 to TRBJ2-6, with D possibly TRBD2 on 5 matching bases. CDR1 and CDR2 from the germline V gene are SQVTM and ANQGSEA. With 5 bases removed from V and 1 base from J, the gap between germline ends came to 12 bases. CDR3 length equals 15 residues. CDR3 DNA sequence: TGCAGCGTTAACCAGGAGGAGTCTGGGGCCAACGTCCTGACTTTC. The encoded protein is CSVNQEESGANVLTF.

This chain links TRBV29-1 with TRBJ2-2; D might be TRBD1 or TRBD2, each matching 5 bases. Germline CDR1 is SQVTM and CDR2 is ANQGSEA. Trimming cost V 7 bases and J 1 base, with 16 bases left between them. The CDR3 consists of 15 residues. Written as DNA, the CDR3 is TGCAGCGCCACTACGGGGCAGGGGAACACCGGGGAGCTGTTTTTT. This encodes CSATTGQGNTGELFF.

V and J are TRBV29-1 and TRBJ1-2; maybe TRBD1 (5 bases). V was shortened by 6 bases and J by 6 bases, with 20 bases between the two germline ends. Germline assignment: CDR1 SQVTM and CDR2 ANQGSEA. There are 14 residues in the CDR3. The CDR3 sequence is CSVPGVSWGDGYTF. CDR3 DNA sequence: TGCAGCGTCCCCGGGGTCTCCTGGGGGGATGGCTACACCTTC.

This sequence joins TRBV2 and TRBJ1-1; D remains unclear. The CDR3 extends over 13 amino acids. Trimming took 6 bases from V and 3 from J, leaving 11 bases between them. Looked up from germline, CDR1 is SNHLY and CDR2 is FYNNEI. CDR3 coding DNA: TGTGCCAGCAGATGGGGTGGGGACACTGAAGCTTTCTTT. Its translation is CASRWGGDTEAFF.

The chain is built from TRBV5-4 and TRBJ2-1; D call uncertain. The CDR3 totals 12 residues. Germline CDR1 SGHNT, CDR2 YYREEE (reference sequence). V lost 2 bases and J 8 bases, leaving 8 bases between the germline ends. The CDR3 region is CASSLDGYEQFF. The CDR3 DNA reads as TGTGCCAGCAGCTTAGATGGGTATGAGCAGTTCTTC.

The chain couples TRBV7-2 to TRBJ2-7; the match to TRBD1 covers 7 bases. V lost 5 bases and J lost 5; bases outside the gene matches: 9. Germline assignment: CDR1 SGHTA and CDR2 FQGNSA. CDR3 length: 14 residues. The CDR3 protein is CASSLGQRIDEQYF. The CDR3 region has the DNA TGTGCCAGCAGCCTGGGACAGAGGATCGACGAGCAGTACTTC.

The chain links TRBV6-2 or TRBV6-3 to TRBJ1-2, with a weak D call TRBD1 (5 bases). With 2 bases removed from V and 8 bases from J, the gap between germline ends came to 12 bases. The CDR3 spans 13 residues. Germline V gene lookup returns CDR1 MNHEY and CDR2 SVGEGT. In nucleotides, the CDR3 is TGTGCCAGCAGTTACGGGGACGATTTGGGCTACACCTTC. Amino acid sequence: CASSYGDDLGYTF.

This clonotype has just one count. V usage is TRBV5-1 and J usage is TRBJ1-2; D remains unclear. CDR3 size: 12 residues. Germline CDR1 is SGHRS and CDR2 is YFSETQ. Trimming pared 7 bases from V and 8 bases from J, leaving 15 bases between. CDR3 loop: CASPGRNWGYTF. CDR3 nucleotide sequence: TGCGCCAGCCCAGGACGGAATTGGGGCTACACCTTC. Drawing the rest from reference TRBV5-1 and TRBJ1-2, the complete variable domain is KAGVTQTPRYLIKTRGQQVTLSCSPISGHRSVSWYQQTPGQGLQFLFEYFSETQRNKGNFPGRFSGRQFSNSRSEMNVSTLELGDSALYLCASPGRNWGYTFGSGTRLTVV.

Details on this clonotype: The CDR3 does not close with the conserved phenylalanine or tryptophan, likely indicating a read error. It is unclear where the CDR3 begins or ends on the DNA, so no DNA is shown, and the CDR3 is as TCRdb lists it. The chain couples TRBV12-5 to TRBJ1-1. The CDR3 has 11 residues if both end residues are counted. Germline CDR1 reads LGHNT; CDR2 reads FRNRAP. Here the CDR3 reads CASSPFTEAFP.

This chain uses TRBV25-1 with TRBJ2-3; 9 bases match TRBD1. In germline, CDR1 is MGHDK, CDR2 SYGVNS. This CDR3 region has 15 residues. V shed 4 bases and J 3 bases; nucleotides not matched to a gene: 5. CDR3 in DNA: TGTGCCAGCAGTGTCGGGGACAGGGCAACAGATACGCAGTATTTT. It is translated as CASSVGDRATDTQYF.

V is TRBV15 and J is TRBJ2-6; 10 positions agree with TRBD1. The J segment lost 0 bases and the V segment lost 9 bases, leaving 11 bases of the junction unmatched. Germline assignment: CDR1 LNHNV and CDR2 YYDKDF (reference sequence). The CDR3 length is 18 residues. In DNA, the CDR3 is TGTGCCACACGTAAGGACAGGGGGAGCCCCTCTGGGGCCAACGTCCTGACTTTC. Residues: CATRKDRGSPSGANVLTF.

The genes are TRBV20-1 and TRBJ2-7, with 9 bases matching TRBD1. The V and J ends lost 1 base and 3 bases, in that order; junction bases with no gene match: 4. The CDR3 has 14 amino acids. Germline CDR1 reads DFQATT; CDR2 reads SNEGSKA (reference sequence). The CDR3 DNA follows: TGCAGTGCTAGAGGGGGGACAGGGAACTACGAGCAGTACGTC. Residues: CSARGGTGNYEQYV.